These 23 T cell receptor beta chains were all obtained from the same sample, sequenced in a study of cytomegalovirus exposure and HLA in healthy donors. PCR involved 60 Vbeta and 13 Jbeta primers. The protocol was immunoSEQ multiplex PCR, while the TCRdb copy is restricted to in-frame clones and leaves out a portion. Its listing shows about 170,000 clones. The sequenced sample consisted of PBMCs. Every receptor here comes from an older woman in good health and CMV-seronegative.

This chain links TRBV5-6 with TRBJ2-2; 7 bases match TRBD1. This CDR3 spans 16 amino acids. J lost 0 bases, V lost 0 bases, and 2 bases had no gene match. The germline V gene has CDR1 SGHDT and CDR2 YYEEEE. As DNA, the CDR3 is TGTGCCAGCAGCTTGGGGGACAGACCGAACACCGGGGAGCTGTTTTTT. The encoded protein is CASSLGDRPNTGELFF.

The chain couples TRBV7-2 to TRBJ2-3; 12 bases are shared with TRBD2. The CDR3 runs 15 residues. V lost 4 bases to trimming and J lost 7 bases; unmatched junction nucleotides: 6. Germline loops: CDR1 SGHTA, CDR2 FQGNSA. CDR3 DNA sequence: TGTGCCAGCAGCTCCCCGACTAGCGGGAGAAATACGCAGTATTTT. It is translated as CASSSPTSGRNTQYF. Drawing the rest from reference TRBV7-2 and TRBJ2-3, the complete variable domain is GAGVSQSPSNKVTEKGKDVELRCDPISGHTALYWYRQSLGQGLEFLIYFQGNSAPDKSGLPSDRFSAERTGGSVSTLTIQRTQQEDSAVYLCASSSPTSGRNTQYFGPGTRLTVL.

The chain recombines TRBV10-3 with TRBJ2-1; D unresolved. CDR3 length: 11 residues. V gave up 4 bases and J gave up 9 bases, with 7 bases separating them. Germline CDR1 ENHRY, CDR2 SYGVKD. This chain's CDR3 is CAISASGEQFF. The DNA of the CDR3 is TGTGCCATCAGTGCATCGGGTGAGCAGTTCTTC.

The chain has TRBV7-2 and TRBJ2-7, with 7 bases that match TRBD1. J was trimmed by 3 bases and V by 5 bases; bases with no gene match: 7. Looked up from germline, CDR1 is SGHTA and CDR2 is FQGNSA. CDR3 length: 14 amino acids. CDR3 region: CASSLRQGDYEQYF. The CDR3, as DNA: TGTGCCAGCAGCCTAAGACAGGGCGACTACGAGCAGTACTTC.

This chain links TRBV10-3 with TRBJ2-2; D uncertain. CDR3 length: 15 amino acids. Germline-derived CDR1 and CDR2 are ENHRY and SYGVKD. With 8 bases removed from V and 2 bases from J, the gap between germline ends came to 15 bases. The CDR3 DNA is TGTGCCATCTTGATTTCGGGTCCAAACACCGGGGAGCTGTTTTTT. Translating gives CAILISGPNTGELFF.

The chain recombines TRBV18 with TRBJ1-3; D unclear. V lost 0 bases to trimming and J lost 0 bases, with 12 bases between them. Germline CDR1 KGHSH, CDR2 LQKENI. The length of the CDR3 is 17 residues. The CDR3 bases are TGTGCCAGCTCACCACCAGAACCCCGCGGCTCTGGAAACACCATATATTTT. Amino acid sequence: CASSPPEPRGSGNTIYF.

Concerning this clone itself: The same CDR3 arises from other DNA sequences in this sample as well. The J gene is TRBJ1-2, the V gene TRBV4-1; a possible D gene is TRBD1 (6 bases). The CDR3 length is 13 residues. With 1 base removed from V and 4 bases from J, the gap between germline ends came to 7 bases. Germline CDR1 and CDR2: MGHRA and YSYEKL. The CDR3 reads CASSQAGVYGYTF. CDR3 bases: TGCGCCAGCAGCCAAGCAGGGGTCTATGGCTACACCTTC.

The chain couples TRBV7-9 to TRBJ1-4; possible D gene TRBD1, 6 bases. V gave up 5 bases and J gave up 9 bases, with 19 bases separating them. Germline-derived CDR1 and CDR2 are SEHNR and FQNEAQ (reference sequence). The CDR3 has 15 residues. The CDR3 is CASSRPRQVNQKLFF. The DNA of the CDR3 is TGTGCCAGCAGCCGACCCCGACAGGTCAACCAAAAACTGTTTTTT.

The chain has TRBV14 and TRBJ1-1; D unresolved. V shed 4 bases and J shed 5 bases, with 14 bases lying between them. The CDR3 loop spans 14 amino acids. CDR1 is SGHDN and CDR2 is FVKESK in the germline V gene. The CDR3 loop is CASSRTGFVTEAFF. CDR3 nucleotide sequence: TGTGCCAGCAGCCGGACGGGGTTTGTGACTGAAGCTTTCTTT.

This chain uses TRBV4-3 with TRBJ1-2; 12 bases map to TRBD1. The CDR3 is 18 residues long. Germline CDR1 LGHNA, CDR2 YSLEER. J was trimmed by 8 bases and V by 1 base; bases with no gene match: 14. CDR3 sequence reads: CASSQGTTGDRGPGGYTF. The CDR3 coding sequence is TGCGCCAGCAGCCAAGGAACGACCGGGGACAGGGGGCCAGGAGGCTACACCTTC.

V gene TRBV7-9 combines with J gene TRBJ2-7; D possibly corresponds to TRBD2 (6 bases). V was shortened by 4 bases and J by 7 bases, with 17 bases between the two germline ends. The germline gives CDR1 SEHNR, CDR2 FQNEAQ (reference sequence). This CDR3 comprises 14 residues. This chain's CDR3 is CASSSGSQGGEQYF. The CDR3 nucleotides read TGTGCCAGCAGCTCCGGGTCGCAGGGAGGAGAGCAGTACTTC. Full variable domain (outside the CDR3, taken from reference TRBV7-9 and TRBJ2-7): DTGVSQNPRHKITKRGQNVTFRCDPISEHNRLYWYRQTLGQGPEFLTYFQNEAQLEKSRLLSDRFSAERPKGSFSTLEIQRTEQGDSAMYLCASSSGSQGGEQYFGPGTRLTVT.

The chain links TRBV5-1 to TRBJ1-1; maybe TRBD1 (5 bases). CDR3 length equals 14 residues. Germline V gene sequence: CDR1 SGHRS, CDR2 YFSETQ. Trimming left V 4 bases short and J 5 bases short, with 15 bases between. The CDR3 loop is CASSPPRGETEAFF. CDR3 DNA: TGCGCCAGCAGCCCGCCCCGGGGGGAGACTGAAGCTTTCTTT.

The genes are TRBV2 and TRBJ2-7; tentative D call: TRBD1 (6 bases). Deletions cut 6 bases from V and 10 bases from J, with 13 bases between. The CDR3 sequence is 11 residues long. Germline CDR1 is SNHLY and CDR2 is FYNNEI. CDR3 in amino acids: CASSLDSPQYF. CDR3 in DNA: TGTGCCAGCAGCCTGGACAGTCCCCAGTACTTC.

V usage is TRBV4-2 and J usage is TRBJ1-2, with 9 bases lining up with TRBD1. This CDR3 has 15 amino acids. Germline values: CDR1 LGHNA, CDR2 YNFKEQ. V shed 0 bases and J 4 bases; nucleotides not matched to a gene: 3. CDR3 amino acids: CASSQDRTGVYGYTF. DNA for the CDR3: TGTGCCAGCAGCCAAGATAGGACAGGGGTCTATGGCTACACCTTC.

The V and J genes are TRBV9 and TRBJ1-2; D gene ambiguous. The CDR3 length is 14 residues. Germline values: CDR1 SGDLS, CDR2 YYNGEE. The V end was cut by 4 bases, the J end by 8 bases, with 18 bases between. CDR3 amino acids: CASSPLSGYDGYTF. The CDR3 DNA sequence: TGTGCCAGCAGCCCCTTAAGCGGGTACGACGGCTACACCTTC.

V gene TRBV5-4 combines with J gene TRBJ2-2; the match to TRBD2 covers 12 bases. Germline CDR1 reads SGHNT; CDR2 reads YYREEE (reference sequence). The CDR3 has 16 residues. Trimming at V came to 0 bases and at J to 6 bases, leaving 3 bases not matched to a gene. The CDR3 is CASSLGLAGVAGELFF. The CDR3 DNA is TGTGCCAGCAGCTTGGGACTAGCGGGAGTAGCCGGGGAGCTGTTTTTT. The variable domain in full, completed from reference TRBV5-4 and TRBJ2-2, reads ETGVTQSPTHLIKTRGQQVTLRCSSQSGHNTVSWYQQALGQGPQFIFQYYREEENGRGNFPPRFSGLQFPNYSSELNVNALELDDSALYLCASSLGLAGVAGELFFGEGSRLTVL.

The chain joins TRBV6-1 to TRBJ1-3, with D hard to call. CDR3 length: 13 residues. The V end was cut by 6 bases, the J end by 0 bases, with 6 bases between. Germline V gives CDR1 MNHNS, CDR2 SASEGT. As DNA, the CDR3 is TGTGCCAGCAGCTCAGGCTCTGGAAACACCATATATTTT. The encoded protein is CASSSGSGNTIYF.

CDR3 nucleotides: TGTGCCAGCAGCGTATCCCGACTGAGCACAGATACGCAGTATTTT. The encoded protein is CASSVSRLSTDTQYF. The chain links TRBV9 to TRBJ2-3; no firm D call. Trimming took off 1 base at V and 0 bases at J, with 9 bases between the two ends. This CDR3 contains 15 residues. CDR1 SGDLS and CDR2 YYNGEE come from the germline V gene.

The CDR3 here is CASSRVRTDTQYF. In DNA, the CDR3 is TGTGCCAGCTCACGAGTCCGCACAGATACGCAGTATTTT. V is TRBV18 and J is TRBJ2-3, with unresolved D. CDR1 is KGHSH and CDR2 is LQKENI in the germline V gene. The V and J ends lost 4 bases and 1 base respectively, with 6 bases between them. The CDR3 has 13 amino acids.

This chain joins TRBV19 and TRBJ1-1; the D is unclear. Germline V gene lookup returns CDR1 LNHDA and CDR2 SQIVND (reference sequence). V was pared by 3 bases and J by 0 bases, with 8 bases between. The CDR3 length is 14 residues. The CDR3 DNA reads as TGTGCCAGTAGTATGAGGGAACTGAACACTGAAGCTTTCTTT. It yields the protein CASSMRELNTEAFF. Full variable domain (missing parts from reference TRBV19 and TRBJ1-1): DGGITQSPKYLFRKEGQNVTLSCEQNLNHDAMYWYRQDPGQGLRLIYYSQIVNDFQKGDIAEGYSVSREKKESFPLTVTSAQKNPTAFYLCASSMRELNTEAFFGQGTRLTVV.

The gene calls are TRBV18 and TRBJ1-1; TRBD1 matches at 9 bases. V dropped 4 bases and J dropped 3; count of bases not matched to a gene: 6. CDR3 size: 15 residues. Germline CDR1 is KGHSH and CDR2 is LQKENI. The CDR3 bases are TGTGCCAGCTCACTCGGACAGGGGAGGTACACTGAAGCTTTCTTT. Protein product: CASSLGQGRYTEAFF.

The gene calls are TRBV7-3 and TRBJ2-1, with 9 positions matching TRBD1. Germline V gene sequence: CDR1 SGHTA, CDR2 FQGTGA. Trimming removed 4 bases from V and 4 bases from J; junction bases left unmatched: 11. The CDR3 has 17 amino acids. The CDR3 loop is CASSSPPGQGLYNEQFF. Written as DNA, the CDR3 is TGTGCCAGCAGCTCGCCCCCGGGACAGGGACTATACAATGAGCAGTTCTTC.

V is TRBV29-1 and J is TRBJ1-5, with 8 bases fitting TRBD1. V lost 2 bases, J lost 7 bases, and 22 bases stayed unmatched. This CDR3 has 19 residues. Looked up from germline, CDR1 is SQVTM and CDR2 is ANQGSEA. The CDR3 sequence is CSVEIRGFIGRGLGQPQHF. In DNA, the CDR3 is TGCAGCGTTGAAATTCGGGGGTTTATCGGCAGGGGGCTGGGGCAGCCCCAGCATTTT. Full variable domain (missing parts from reference TRBV29-1 and TRBJ1-5): SAVISQKPSRDICQRGTSLTIQCQVDSQVTMMFWYRQQPGQSLTLIATANQGSEATYESGFVIDKFPISRPNLTFSTLTVSNMSPEDSSIYLCSVEIRGFIGRGLGQPQHFGDGTRLSIL.